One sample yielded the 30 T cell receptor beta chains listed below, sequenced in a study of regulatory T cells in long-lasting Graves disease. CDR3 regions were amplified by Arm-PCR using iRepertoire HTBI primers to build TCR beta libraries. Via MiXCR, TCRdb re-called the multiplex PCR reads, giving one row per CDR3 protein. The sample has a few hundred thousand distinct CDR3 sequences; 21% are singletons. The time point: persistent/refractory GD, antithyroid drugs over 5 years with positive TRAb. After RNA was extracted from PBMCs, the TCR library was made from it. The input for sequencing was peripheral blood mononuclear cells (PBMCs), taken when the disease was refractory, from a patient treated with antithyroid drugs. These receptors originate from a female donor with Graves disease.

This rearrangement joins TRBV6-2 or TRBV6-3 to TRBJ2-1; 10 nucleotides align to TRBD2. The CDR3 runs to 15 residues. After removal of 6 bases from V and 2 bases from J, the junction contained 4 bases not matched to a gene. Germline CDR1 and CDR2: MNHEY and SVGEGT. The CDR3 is CASRTGTSAYNEQFF. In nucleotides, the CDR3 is TGTGCCAGCAGGACCGGGACTAGCGCCTACAATGAGCAGTTCTTC.

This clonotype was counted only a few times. The CDR3 loop reads CASSLSSPSSYEQYF. The CDR3 DNA reads TGTGCCAGCAGTCTCAGTTCCCCTAGCTCCTACGAGCAGTACTTC. The chain is built from TRBV27 and TRBJ2-7, with D hard to call. Trimming cost V 5 bases and J 0 bases, with 14 bases left between them. Germline V lookup: CDR1 MNHEY, CDR2 SMNVEV (reference sequence). The CDR3 runs 15 residues.

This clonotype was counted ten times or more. As DNA, the CDR3 is TGTGCCAGCAGTTTATCCCGCGCCACTGAAGCTTTCTTT. Translated: CASSLSRATEAFF. J is TRBJ1-1 and V is TRBV12-3 or TRBV12-4, with no clear D. Trimming removed 2 bases at V and 4 bases at J, with 8 bases between. The CDR3 runs to 13 residues.

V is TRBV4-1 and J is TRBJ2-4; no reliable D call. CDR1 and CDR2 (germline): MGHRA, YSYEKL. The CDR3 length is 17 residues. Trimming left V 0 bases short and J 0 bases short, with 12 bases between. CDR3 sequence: CASSQDITQGAKNIQYF. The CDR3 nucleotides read TGCGCCAGCAGCCAAGATATTACCCAAGGAGCCAAAAACATTCAGTACTTC.

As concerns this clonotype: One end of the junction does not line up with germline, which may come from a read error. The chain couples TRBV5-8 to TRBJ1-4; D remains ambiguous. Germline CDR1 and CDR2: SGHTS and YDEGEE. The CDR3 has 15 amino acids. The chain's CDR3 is CASSLGSRANGKLFF. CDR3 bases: TGTGCCAGCAGCTTGGGCAGCCGGGCTAATGGAAAACTGTTTTTT.

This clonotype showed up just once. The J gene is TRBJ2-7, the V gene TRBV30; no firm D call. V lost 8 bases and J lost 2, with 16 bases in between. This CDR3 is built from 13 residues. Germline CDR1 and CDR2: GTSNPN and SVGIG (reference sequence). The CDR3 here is CARTPPVPYEQYF. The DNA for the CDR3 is TGTGCCCGGACCCCTCCGGTCCCCTACGAGCAGTACTTC.

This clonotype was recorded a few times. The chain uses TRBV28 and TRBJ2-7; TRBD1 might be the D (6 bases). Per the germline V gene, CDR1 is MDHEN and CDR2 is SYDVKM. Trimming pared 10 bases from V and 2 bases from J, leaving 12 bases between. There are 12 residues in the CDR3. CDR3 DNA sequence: TGTGCCACAGGGGTAACAGCCTACGAGCAGTACTTC. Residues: CATGVTAYEQYF. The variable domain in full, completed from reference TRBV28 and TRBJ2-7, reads DVKVTQSSRYLVKRTGEKVFLECVQDMDHENMFWYRQDPGLGLRLIYFSYDVKMKEKGDIPEGYSVSREKKERFSLILESASTNQTSMYLCATGVTAYEQYFGPGTRLTVT.

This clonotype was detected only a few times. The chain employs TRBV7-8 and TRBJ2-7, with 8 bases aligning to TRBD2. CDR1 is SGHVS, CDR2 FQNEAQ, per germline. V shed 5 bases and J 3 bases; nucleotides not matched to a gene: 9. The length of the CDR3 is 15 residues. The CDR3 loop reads CASSDTSGGDYEQYF. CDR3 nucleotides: TGTGCCAGCAGCGACACTAGCGGAGGGGACTACGAGCAGTACTTC.

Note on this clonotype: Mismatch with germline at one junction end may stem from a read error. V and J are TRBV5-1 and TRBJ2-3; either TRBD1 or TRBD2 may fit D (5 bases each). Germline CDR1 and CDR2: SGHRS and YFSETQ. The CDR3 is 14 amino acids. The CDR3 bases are TGCGTCAGCAGCTTGGAGACCGGGGCAAATACGCAGTATTTT. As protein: CVSSLETGANTQYF.

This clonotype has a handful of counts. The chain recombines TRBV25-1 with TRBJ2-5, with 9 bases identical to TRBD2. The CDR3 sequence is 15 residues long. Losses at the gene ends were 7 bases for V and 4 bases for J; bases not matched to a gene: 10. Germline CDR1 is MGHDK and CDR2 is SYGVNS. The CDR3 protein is CASIGLAGSLETQYF. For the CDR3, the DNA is TGTGCCAGCATTGGGCTAGCGGGATCCTTAGAGACCCAGTACTTC. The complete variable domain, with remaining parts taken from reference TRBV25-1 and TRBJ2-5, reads EADIYQTPRYLVIGTGKKITLECSQTMGHDKMYWYQQDPGMELHLIHYSYGVNSTEKGDLSSESTVSRIRTEHFPLTLESARPSHTSQYLCASIGLAGSLETQYFGPGTRLLVL.

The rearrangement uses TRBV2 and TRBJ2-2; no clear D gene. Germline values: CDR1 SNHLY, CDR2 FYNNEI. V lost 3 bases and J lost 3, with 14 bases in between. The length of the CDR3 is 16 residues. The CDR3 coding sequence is TGTGCCAGCAGTGACCGGCTAGAAAAAGACACCGGGGAGCTGTTTTTT. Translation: CASSDRLEKDTGELFF.

The CDR3 region has the DNA TGTGCCACCAGTGATCCGACACCGCACCGCCCCGAAGCGGGCTCCTACAATGAGCAGTTCTTC. Amino acid sequence: CATSDPTPHRPEAGSYNEQFF. V is TRBV24-1 and J is TRBJ2-1; TRBD2 is a possible D gene (6 bases). Germline lookup yields CDR1 KGHDR and CDR2 SFDVKD. The CDR3 runs 21 residues. The V end lost 3 bases, the J end lost 0 bases, and 26 bases lay between the germline ends.

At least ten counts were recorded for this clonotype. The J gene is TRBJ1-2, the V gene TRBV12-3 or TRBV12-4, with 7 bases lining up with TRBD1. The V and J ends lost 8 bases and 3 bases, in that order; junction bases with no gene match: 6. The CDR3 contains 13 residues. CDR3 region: CASSPGQDYGYTF. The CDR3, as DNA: TGTGCCAGCTCACCCGGACAGGACTATGGCTACACCTTC.

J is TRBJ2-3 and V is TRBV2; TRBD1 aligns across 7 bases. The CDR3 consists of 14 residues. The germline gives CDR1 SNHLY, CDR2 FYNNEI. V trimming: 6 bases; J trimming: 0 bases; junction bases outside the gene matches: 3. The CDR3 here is CASRGGMSTDTQYF. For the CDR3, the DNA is TGTGCCAGCAGAGGGGGCATGAGCACAGATACGCAGTATTTT.

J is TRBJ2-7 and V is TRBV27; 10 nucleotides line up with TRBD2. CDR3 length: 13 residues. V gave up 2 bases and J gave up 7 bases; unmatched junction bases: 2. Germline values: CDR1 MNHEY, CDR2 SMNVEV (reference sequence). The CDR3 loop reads CASSLGTSAEQYF. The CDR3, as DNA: TGTGCCAGCAGTTTAGGGACTAGCGCTGAGCAGTACTTC.

As DNA, the CDR3 is TGCAGTGCTGTGATGGGTCCCTCCAATCAGCCCCAGCATTTT. It codes for CSAVMGPSNQPQHF. V is TRBV20-1 and J is TRBJ1-5; D is unresolved. CDR3 length equals 14 residues. CDR1 is DFQATT, CDR2 SNEGSKA, per germline (reference sequence). V lost 5 bases, J lost 3 bases, and 14 bases lay in between.

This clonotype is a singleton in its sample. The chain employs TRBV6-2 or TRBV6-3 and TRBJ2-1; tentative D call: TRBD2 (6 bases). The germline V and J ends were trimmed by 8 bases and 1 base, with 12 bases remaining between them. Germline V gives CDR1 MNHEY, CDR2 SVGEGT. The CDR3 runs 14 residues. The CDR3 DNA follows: TGTGCCAGCCAAGGGAGGACTTCCTACAATGAGCAGTTCTTC. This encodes CASQGRTSYNEQFF.

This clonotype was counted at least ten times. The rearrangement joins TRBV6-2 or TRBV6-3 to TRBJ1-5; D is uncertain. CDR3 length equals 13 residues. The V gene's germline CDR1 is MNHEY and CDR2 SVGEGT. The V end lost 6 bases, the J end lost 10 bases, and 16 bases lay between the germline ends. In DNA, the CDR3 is TGTGCCAGCAGGGCGAGTGTTCTCGGCCCCCAGCATTTT. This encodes CASRASVLGPQHF.

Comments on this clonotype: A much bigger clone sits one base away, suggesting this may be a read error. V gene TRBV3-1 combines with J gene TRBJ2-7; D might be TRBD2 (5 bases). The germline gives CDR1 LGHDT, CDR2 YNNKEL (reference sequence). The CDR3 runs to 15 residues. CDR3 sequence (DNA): TGTGCCAGCAGCCCCCAAGTCGGGGTGGCCTACGAGCGGTACTTC. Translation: CASSPQVGVAYERYF.

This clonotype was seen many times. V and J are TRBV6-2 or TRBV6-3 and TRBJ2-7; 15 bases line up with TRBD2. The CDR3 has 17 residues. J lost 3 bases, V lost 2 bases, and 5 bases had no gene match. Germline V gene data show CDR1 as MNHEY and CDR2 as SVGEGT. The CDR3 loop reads CASSYGLAGGPYYEQYF. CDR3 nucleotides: TGTGCCAGCAGTTACGGACTAGCGGGAGGGCCCTACTACGAGCAGTACTTC.

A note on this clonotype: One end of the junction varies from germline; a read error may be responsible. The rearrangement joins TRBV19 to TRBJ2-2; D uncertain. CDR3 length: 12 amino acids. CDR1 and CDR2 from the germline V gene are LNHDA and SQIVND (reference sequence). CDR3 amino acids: CASNMAVVELFF. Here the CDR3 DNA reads TGTGCCAGTAACATGGCAGTTGTGGAGCTGTTTTTC. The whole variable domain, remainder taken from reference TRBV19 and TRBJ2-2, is DGGITQSPKYLFRKEGQNVTLSCEQNLNHDAMYWYRQDPGQGLRLIYYSQIVNDFQKGDIAEGYSVSREKKESFPLTVTSAQKNPTAFYLCASNMAVVELFFGEGSRLTVL.

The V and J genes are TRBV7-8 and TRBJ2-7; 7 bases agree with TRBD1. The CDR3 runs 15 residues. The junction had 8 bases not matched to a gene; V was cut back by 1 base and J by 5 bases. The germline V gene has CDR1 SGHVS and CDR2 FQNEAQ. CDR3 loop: CASSLGTGAADEQYF. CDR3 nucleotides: TGTGCCAGCAGCTTAGGTACAGGGGCGGCCGACGAGCAGTACTTC.

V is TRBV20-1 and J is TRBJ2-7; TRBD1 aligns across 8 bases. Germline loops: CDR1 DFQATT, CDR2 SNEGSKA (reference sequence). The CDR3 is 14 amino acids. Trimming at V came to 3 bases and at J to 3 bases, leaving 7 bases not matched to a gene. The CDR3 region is CSARGGQGDYEQYF. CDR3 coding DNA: TGCAGTGCTAGGGGTGGACAGGGAGACTACGAGCAGTACTTC.

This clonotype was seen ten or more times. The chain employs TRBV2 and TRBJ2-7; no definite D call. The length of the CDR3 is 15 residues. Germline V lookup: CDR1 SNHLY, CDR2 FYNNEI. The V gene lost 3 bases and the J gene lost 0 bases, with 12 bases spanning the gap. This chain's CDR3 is CASSEDGNLSYEQYF. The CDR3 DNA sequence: TGTGCCAGCAGTGAGGACGGAAACCTCTCCTACGAGCAGTACTTC.

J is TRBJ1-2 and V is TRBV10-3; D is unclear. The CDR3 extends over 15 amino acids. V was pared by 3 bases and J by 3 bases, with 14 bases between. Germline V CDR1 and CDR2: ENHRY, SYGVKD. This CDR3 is CAISDEVKRDYGYTF. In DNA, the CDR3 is TGTGCCATCAGTGACGAAGTGAAAAGGGACTATGGCTACACCTTC.

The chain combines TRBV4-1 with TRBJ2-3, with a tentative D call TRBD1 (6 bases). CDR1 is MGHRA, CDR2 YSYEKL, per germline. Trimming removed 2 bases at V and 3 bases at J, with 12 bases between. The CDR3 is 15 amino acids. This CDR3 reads CASSQFGQNTDTQYF. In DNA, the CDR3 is TGCGCCAGCAGCCAATTCGGACAGAATACAGATACGCAGTATTTT.

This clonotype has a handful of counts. CDR3 amino acids: CASSLEWMAVTEAFF. The CDR3, as DNA: TGTGCCAGCAGCTTGGAGTGGATGGCAGTCACTGAAGCTTTCTTT. V gene TRBV5-6 combines with J gene TRBJ1-1; D is undetermined. V was trimmed by 0 bases and J by 4 bases, leaving 13 bases between them. Germline V gene sequence: CDR1 SGHDT, CDR2 YYEEEE. The CDR3 sequence is 15 residues long. The complete variable domain, with remaining parts taken from reference TRBV5-6 and TRBJ1-1, reads DAGVTQSPTHLIKTRGQQVTLRCSPKSGHDTVSWYQQALGQGPQFIFQYYEEEERQRGNFPDRFSGHQFPNYSSELNVNALLLGDSALYLCASSLEWMAVTEAFFGQGTRLTVV.

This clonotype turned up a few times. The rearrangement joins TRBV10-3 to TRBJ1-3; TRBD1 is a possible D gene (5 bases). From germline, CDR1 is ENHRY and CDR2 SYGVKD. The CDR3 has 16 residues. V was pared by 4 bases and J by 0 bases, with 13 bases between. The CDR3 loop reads CAISATGSRSGNTIYF. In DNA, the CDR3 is TGTGCCATCAGTGCTACAGGTTCTCGCTCTGGAAACACCATATATTTT.

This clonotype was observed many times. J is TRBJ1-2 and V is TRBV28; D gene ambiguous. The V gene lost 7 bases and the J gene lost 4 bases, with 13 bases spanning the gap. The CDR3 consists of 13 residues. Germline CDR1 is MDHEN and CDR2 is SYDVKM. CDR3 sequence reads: CASKGSRGYGYTF. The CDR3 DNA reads TGTGCCAGCAAAGGGAGCCGAGGCTATGGCTACACCTTC.

CDR3 DNA: TGCAGTGCTAGGGTTAGGGCTAGCTGGGAGCAGTTCTTC. Its translation: CSARVRASWEQFF. The V gene is TRBV20-1, the J gene TRBJ2-1, with D perhaps matching TRBD2 (5 bases). The V and J ends lost 3 bases and 10 bases respectively, with 16 bases between them. The CDR3 totals 13 residues. Germline-derived CDR1 and CDR2 are DFQATT and SNEGSKA (reference sequence).